The 6 T cell receptor beta chains given below trace back to one sample, sequenced in a study of radiotherapy plus CTLA-4 blockade in lung cancer. TCRdb's table, derived via immunoSEQ multiplex PCR, lists solely in-frame clones and lacks some. The sample includes about 53,000 clones, more than 75% of them seen just once. The sample was peripheral blood, taken from a patient treated with radiotherapy plus ipilimumab. Source of these receptors: a human donor with non-small cell lung cancer whose response to radiotherapy plus ipilimumab could not be evaluated.

The genes are TRBV7-9 and TRBJ2-1; D may be TRBD2 (6 bases). V was shortened by 2 bases and J by 7 bases, with 21 bases between the two germline ends. CDR1 and CDR2 from the germline V gene are SEHNR and FQNEAQ (reference sequence). This CDR3 contains 17 residues. As DNA, the CDR3 is TGTGCCAGCAGCTTAACAAGTGGCGGGGTATTTCGGAATGAGCAGTTCTTC. It yields the protein CASSLTSGGVFRNEQFF.

The V call is TRBV6-5, the J call TRBJ2-1; D not resolved. The CDR3 loop spans 15 amino acids. The germline V gene has CDR1 MNHEY and CDR2 SVGAGI. V gave up 0 bases and J gave up 2 bases, with 8 bases separating them. The CDR3 DNA reads as TGTGCCAGCAGTTACTCCGGGTCTCCCTACAATGAGCAGTTCTTC. This gives the protein CASSYSGSPYNEQFF.

The chain links TRBV7-2 to TRBJ2-7; 7 bases match TRBD1. Losses at the gene ends were 5 bases for V and 0 bases for J; bases not matched to a gene: 4. There are 14 residues in the CDR3. Germline assignment: CDR1 SGHTA and CDR2 FQGNSA. The CDR3 sequence is CASSPRTGSYEQYF. CDR3 bases: TGTGCCAGCAGCCCGAGGACAGGCTCCTACGAGCAGTACTTC.

A few counts support this clone. The V gene is TRBV4-3, the J gene TRBJ2-3, with TRBD2 as a possible D gene (6 bases). V lost 0 bases and J 0 bases, leaving 16 bases between the germline ends. CDR3 length: 18 residues. The germline V gene has CDR1 LGHNA and CDR2 YSLEER. CDR3 in DNA: TGCGCCAGCAGCCAAGATCTTGCACTAGCCCTTAGCACAGATACGCAGTATTTT. Translated: CASSQDLALALSTDTQYF.

This clone was observed once. The chain has TRBV5-1 and TRBJ2-7, with 7 bases fitting TRBD1. V lost 4 bases and J lost 4; bases outside the gene matches: 8. CDR3 length: 14 amino acids. Germline V lookup: CDR1 SGHRS, CDR2 YFSETQ. CDR3: CASSEGQPKYEQYF. CDR3 bases: TGCGCCAGCAGCGAGGGACAGCCAAAATACGAGCAGTACTTC.

The chain recombines TRBV5-5 with TRBJ2-1, with 7 bases fitting TRBD1. Germline CDR1 SGHKS, CDR2 YYEKEE (reference sequence). J gave up 7 bases and V 4 bases, and 14 bases lay outside the gene matches. CDR3 length: 16 amino acids. CDR3 protein: CASSTRQGLFYNEQFF. In DNA, the CDR3 is TGTGCCAGCAGCACCCGACAGGGTCTATTTTATAATGAGCAGTTCTTC. The full variable domain, rest sourced from reference TRBV5-5 and TRBJ2-1, is DAGVTQSPTHLIKTRGQQVTLRCSPISGHKSVSWYQQVLGQGPQFIFQYYEKEERGRGNFPDRFSARQFPNYSSELNVNALLLGDSALYLCASSTRQGLFYNEQFFGPGTRLTVL.